These 21 T cell receptor beta chains originate from one sample sequenced in a study of cytomegalovirus exposure and HLA in healthy donors. The PCR employed 60 Vbeta primers together with 13 Jbeta primers. Method: immunoSEQ multiplex PCR; TCRdb's copy keeps in-frame clones and lacks some. The sample consists of more than 95,000 clones, roughly 70% of them appearing once. The sequenced sample was PBMCs. These receptors were collected from a man aged 40-55 years in good health and CMV-seronegative.

The rearrangement links TRBV18 to TRBJ1-2; D is unclear. From germline, CDR1 is KGHSH and CDR2 LQKENI. The CDR3 is 14 amino acids. V was pared by 3 bases and J by 5 bases, with 13 bases between. The CDR3 coding sequence is TGTGCCAGCTCACCCGACGGAGGAACTTATGGCTACACCTTC. Translation: CASSPDGGTYGYTF.

The chain joins TRBV21-1 to TRBJ1-5; TRBD1 reflects the table's D call only, with no check against the DNA. TRBV21-1 is classified as a pseudogene. CDR3 length: 18 amino acids. Written as DNA, the CDR3 is TGTGCCAGCAGCATAACTCGACAGGGCACTTATCGCAATCAGCCCCAGCATTTT. Protein product: CASSITRQGTYRNQPQHF.

The chain employs TRBV25-1 and TRBJ2-7, with 7 bases that match TRBD2. V was clipped by 7 bases and J by 6 bases; unmatched bases: 9. This CDR3 spans 13 amino acids. CDR1 is MGHDK, CDR2 SYGVNS, per germline. CDR3 DNA sequence: TGTGCCAGCAATGGAGGGGAGGGACTCGAGCAGTACTTC. It codes for CASNGGEGLEQYF.

CDR3 DNA sequence: TGTGCCAGCAGTTACGACGGGACTAGCGGCACCTACGAGCAGTACTTC. This encodes CASSYDGTSGTYEQYF. The chain couples TRBV6-5 to TRBJ2-7, with 11 bases aligning to TRBD2. Germline values: CDR1 MNHEY, CDR2 SVGAGI. V shed 2 bases, J shed 2 bases, and the junction held 5 bases outside the gene matches. CDR3 length: 16 residues.

The genes are TRBV28 and TRBJ2-4, with 8 bases that match TRBD2. V trimming: 5 bases; J trimming: 0 bases; junction bases outside the gene matches: 6. The germline V gene has CDR1 MDHEN and CDR2 SYDVKM. The CDR3 contains 16 residues. The CDR3 nucleotides read TGTGCCAGCAGTCGTGCGGGGGGCTTAGCCAAAAACATTCAGTACTTC. Amino acids: CASSRAGGLAKNIQYF. Full variable domain (rest looked up from reference TRBV28 and TRBJ2-4): DVKVTQSSRYLVKRTGEKVFLECVQDMDHENMFWYRQDPGLGLRLIYFSYDVKMKEKGDIPEGYSVSREKKERFSLILESASTNQTSMYLCASSRAGGLAKNIQYFGAGTRLSVL.

This clone was detected a few times. V and J are TRBV6-5 and TRBJ1-2, with 8 positions matching TRBD1. CDR3 length: 14 residues. The V gene's germline CDR1 is MNHEY and CDR2 SVGAGI. Trimming took 5 bases from V and 6 from J; bases not matched to a gene: 8. DNA of the CDR3: TGTGCCAGCAGTCCCGGGACAGGCAGTAATGGCTACACCTTC. This translates into CASSPGTGSNGYTF.

The V and J genes are TRBV7-8 and TRBJ1-2, with 8 bases matching TRBD1. The J segment lost 9 bases and the V segment lost 5 bases, leaving 8 bases of the junction unmatched. Germline CDR1 and CDR2: SGHVS and FQNEAQ. CDR3 length: 13 residues. CDR3 nucleotides: TGTGCCAGCAGCCGGACAGGGTATGATAGCTACACCTTC. As protein: CASSRTGYDSYTF. Combining the CDR3 with reference TRBV7-8 and TRBJ1-2 gives the whole variable domain GAGVSQSPRYKVAKRGQDVALRCDPISGHVSLFWYQQALGQGPEFLTYFQNEAQLDKSGLPSDRFFAERPEGSVSTLKIQRTQQEDSAVYLCASSRTGYDSYTFGSGTRLTVV.

In DNA, the CDR3 is TGCGCCAGCAGCTCGGAGGGACAGGGCTACAATGAGCAGTTCTTC. This translates into CASSSEGQGYNEQFF. The rearrangement joins TRBV5-1 to TRBJ2-1, with 9 bases identical to TRBD1. This CDR3 region has 15 residues. Germline V lookup: CDR1 SGHRS, CDR2 YFSETQ. Germline trimming cut 3 bases from V and 3 bases from J; bases unmatched to any gene: 4.

The J gene is TRBJ2-3, the V gene TRBV5-8; D gene unclear. CDR1 SGHTS and CDR2 YDEGEE come from the germline V gene. The CDR3 consists of 17 residues. V shed 0 bases and J shed 0 bases, with 14 bases lying between them. The CDR3 spells CASSLAKSFSSTDTQYF. CDR3 DNA sequence: TGTGCCAGCAGCTTGGCCAAGAGTTTCTCTAGCACAGATACGCAGTATTTT.

V gene TRBV6-5 combines with J gene TRBJ2-7, with TRBD1 matching over 8 bases. The V gene end was trimmed by 2 bases and the J gene end by 2 bases; junction bases not matched to a gene: 5. Germline values: CDR1 MNHEY, CDR2 SVGAGI. The CDR3 runs to 15 residues. CDR3 region: CASSYPGGGAYEQYF. DNA for the CDR3: TGTGCCAGCAGTTACCCAGGGGGCGGAGCCTACGAGCAGTACTTC.

The genes are TRBV7-9 and TRBJ2-7; D gene ambiguous. Trimming cost V 5 bases and J 0 bases, with 8 bases left between them. Germline CDR1 is SEHNR and CDR2 is FQNEAQ (reference sequence). The CDR3 is 13 amino acids. CDR3 sequence (DNA): TGTGCCAGCAGCCCCCCGGGCTCCTACGAGCAGTACTTC. The encoded protein is CASSPPGSYEQYF.

The chain joins TRBV7-3 to TRBJ2-7, with 10 bases fitting TRBD2. CDR3 length equals 17 residues. Trimming cost V 0 bases and J 5 bases; bases outside gene matches: 10. Germline CDR1 and CDR2: SGHTA and FQGTGA. CDR3 nucleotide sequence: TGTGCCAGCAGCTTAACGGACCAGGGACTAGCGTCCCACGAGCAGTACTTC. It specifies CASSLTDQGLASHEQYF.

This clone has a handful of counts. The gene calls are TRBV6-6 and TRBJ1-1; D is ambiguous. The CDR3 extends over 13 amino acids. The germline V gene has CDR1 MNHNY and CDR2 SVGAGI (reference sequence). Trimming cost V 0 bases and J 0 bases, with 2 bases left between them. The CDR3 sequence: CASSYSVNTEAFF. In nucleotides, the CDR3 is TGTGCCAGCAGTTACTCCGTGAACACTGAAGCTTTCTTT.

The J gene is TRBJ1-2, the V gene TRBV7-2; 7 nucleotides match TRBD1. The CDR3 is 13 amino acids. V shed 0 bases and J 8 bases; nucleotides not matched to a gene: 3. Germline lookup yields CDR1 SGHTA and CDR2 FQGNSA. CDR3 DNA: TGTGCCAGCAGCTTAGCGCAAGGGGGCGGCTACACCTTC. Translating it yields CASSLAQGGGYTF.

The chain combines TRBV7-6 with TRBJ2-2, with a possible D match to TRBD1 (5 bases). Trimming pared 2 bases from V and 0 bases from J, leaving 16 bases between. The CDR3 sequence is 18 residues long. Germline CDR1 SGHVS, CDR2 FNYEAQ. CDR3 in DNA: TGTGCCAGCAGCTTAAACCCCGGTGGGGCGACGAACACCGGGGAGCTGTTTTTT. Its translation: CASSLNPGGATNTGELFF. Full variable domain (rest looked up from reference TRBV7-6 and TRBJ2-2): GAGVSQSPRYKVTKRGQDVALRCDPISGHVSLYWYRQALGQGPEFLTYFNYEAQQDKSGLPNDRFSAERPEGSISTLTIQRTEQRDSAMYRCASSLNPGGATNTGELFFGEGSRLTVL.

The chain is built from TRBV10-1 and TRBJ2-1; TRBD2 matches at 10 bases. The V and J ends lost 8 bases and 5 bases, in that order; junction bases with no gene match: 6. The CDR3 covers 14 residues. Germline V gene sequence: CDR1 WNHNN, CDR2 SYGVQD (reference sequence). CDR3 sequence: CASSSGSVDNEQFF. DNA for the CDR3: TGCGCCAGCTCTAGCGGGAGTGTGGACAATGAGCAGTTCTTC.

The J gene is TRBJ2-3, the V gene TRBV6-5; a weak D match, TRBD2 (5 bases). CDR1 is MNHEY, CDR2 SVGAGI, per germline. This CDR3 comprises 15 residues. Trimming took 5 bases from V and 2 from J, leaving 14 bases between them. The CDR3 reads CASSMLRGNTDTQYF. In DNA, the CDR3 is TGTGCCAGCAGTATGCTACGAGGGAACACAGATACGCAGTATTTT.

The CDR3 bases are TGTGCCAGCTACGGGGGGGCAGGGCAGCCCCAGCATTTT. It yields the protein CASYGGAGQPQHF. The chain links TRBV19 to TRBJ1-5, with D possibly being TRBD1 (6 bases). V was trimmed by 9 bases and J by 7 bases, leaving 16 bases between them. The CDR3 sequence is 13 residues long. Germline V lookup: CDR1 LNHDA, CDR2 SQIVND (reference sequence).

This clone is medium-sized within its sample. J is TRBJ2-1 and V is TRBV4-3; no clear D gene. V lost 2 bases to trimming and J lost 8 bases, with 16 bases between them. This CDR3 region has 15 residues. CDR1 LGHNA and CDR2 YSLEER come from the germline V gene. CDR3 residues: CASSQSFAPSHEQFF. CDR3 coding DNA: TGCGCCAGCAGCCAATCGTTTGCCCCTAGTCATGAGCAGTTCTTC.

The V gene is TRBV18, the J gene TRBJ1-5, with unresolved D. Trimming took 5 bases from V and 0 from J, leaving 5 bases between them. The CDR3 covers 13 residues. Germline CDR1 and CDR2: KGHSH and LQKENI. This chain's CDR3 is CASSSNSNQPQHF. CDR3 nucleotides: TGTGCCAGCTCATCAAATAGCAATCAGCCCCAGCATTTT.

This clone was seen only once. The chain employs TRBV5-1 and TRBJ2-7; D is ambiguous. Germline V gene sequence: CDR1 SGHRS, CDR2 YFSETQ. The CDR3 extends over 12 amino acids. V lost 1 base to trimming and J lost 2 bases, with 4 bases between them. CDR3 protein: CASSLSTYEQYF. The CDR3 DNA follows: TGCGCCAGCAGCTTGTCAACCTACGAGCAGTACTTC.